The T cell receptor (beta chain) described here comes from a study of OX40 agonist ivuxolimab in advanced cancers. With regard to this clone: One junction end disagrees with the germline gene, perhaps due to a read error.

This table comes from immunoSEQ multiplex PCR, and its TCRdb copy is limited to in-frame clones, with some not included. The sample has about 46,000 clones, roughly 86% seen once. The CDR3 contains 18 residues. Germline assignment: CDR1 SSHAT and CDR2 FNYEAQ (reference sequence). The chain has TRBV7-7 and TRBJ2-7; TRBD2 matches at 13 bases. The sample consisted of CD4+ or CD8+ T cells sorted from blood, taken in a trial of the OX40 agonist ivuxolimab. This clonotype was obtained from an adult with an advanced solid tumor such as melanoma, head and neck, liver or kidney cancer. The CDR3 is CASSSGTSGIPKPYEQYF. The CDR3 DNA is TGTGCTAGCAGCTCGGGGACTAGCGGGATCCCTAAGCCATACGAGCAGTACTTC.